This record looks at one T cell receptor beta chain sequence and its context. The data stem from a study of PD-L1 blockade in urothelial cancer. Trimming stripped 3 bases from V and 6 bases from J, with 11 bases between. Per the germline V gene, CDR1 is LNHDA and CDR2 is SQIVND (reference sequence). The CDR3 loop spans 14 amino acids. The data were produced by immunoSEQ multiplex PCR, yet TCRdb's version contains in-frame clones alone and is incomplete. The repertoire holds about 50,000 clones, with around 84% as singletons. Documented time point: pretreatment peripheral blood. The TCR comes from a man aged 70 or older with urothelial cancer. The sequencing here drew on PBMCs, taken around atezolizumab (anti-PD-L1) treatment. This chain connects TRBV19 to TRBJ2-2; D is ambiguous. Written as DNA, the CDR3 is TGTGCCAGTAGTATCCGGAGTCGGGCCGGGGAGCTGTTTTTT. This sequence encodes CASSIRSRAGELFF.